These T cell receptor beta chains were read from a single sample in a study of T cell responses to AZD1222 COVID-19 vaccine. Libraries were prepared by immunoSEQ multiplex PCR; TCRdb keeps only in-frame clonotypes and omits some of them. Among tens of thousands of clones, 83% were seen once, and the ten largest hold roughly half. The sample here was peripheral blood, taken on day 0 of AZD1222 vaccination. The receptors derive from an adult in good health. Each CDR3 is given with its conserved first and last residue. The order of the fields is J gene, CDR3 length, D gene, clone size, V gene, CDR3 DNA, CDR3 protein. D genes are given only for firm matches. Only part of the rows carry a size: once, few, many, or a class if the clone is expanded.

j_call: TRBJ2-3; cdr3_length: 20; d_call: -; clone_size: -; v_call: TRBV28; cdr3_nt: TGTGCCAGCAGGACACAGGAGGCGGTCGGGTCGGGGCTCATAACAGATACGCAGTATTTT; cdr3_aa: CASRTQEAVGSGLITDTQYF
j_call: TRBJ1-4; cdr3_length: 14; d_call: -; clone_size: -; v_call: TRBV5-6; cdr3_nt: TGTGCCAGCAGCCTGGGACGGAGGGTTGGGAAACTGTTTTTT; cdr3_aa: CASSLGRRVGKLFF
j_call: TRBJ1-6; cdr3_length: 14; d_call: -; clone_size: -; v_call: TRBV30; cdr3_nt: TGTGCCTGGGGCCCACTAGGGGGGAATTCACCCCTCCACTTT; cdr3_aa: CAWGPLGGNSPLHF
j_call: TRBJ1-2; cdr3_length: 14; d_call: -; clone_size: -; v_call: TRBV27; cdr3_nt: TGTGCCAGCAGGCGGGACGCGCTTAACTATGGCTACACCTTC; cdr3_aa: CASRRDALNYGYTF
j_call: TRBJ1-3; cdr3_length: 15; d_call: -; clone_size: -; v_call: TRBV19; cdr3_nt: TGTGCCAGTAGTATAGACAGCAACTCTGGAAACACCATATATTTT; cdr3_aa: CASSIDSNSGNTIYF
j_call: TRBJ1-6; cdr3_length: 15; d_call: -; clone_size: -; v_call: TRBV18; cdr3_nt: TGTGCCAGCTCACAAATGGGCAGGGGTGGTTCACCCCTCCACTTT; cdr3_aa: CASSQMGRGGSPLHF
j_call: TRBJ2-3; cdr3_length: 12; d_call: -; clone_size: -; v_call: TRBV6-5; cdr3_nt: TGTGCCAGTCTTTGGGGGACAGATACGCAGTATTTT; cdr3_aa: CASLWGTDTQYF
j_call: TRBJ2-3; cdr3_length: 17; d_call: -; clone_size: once; v_call: TRBV5-1; cdr3_nt: TGCGCCAGCAGCTCCAACAGGGGGGGCGGGAGCACAGATACGCAGTATTTT; cdr3_aa: CASSSNRGGGSTDTQYF
j_call: TRBJ2-2; cdr3_length: 16; d_call: TRBD2; clone_size: -; v_call: TRBV4-1; cdr3_nt: TGCGCCAGCAGCCATTGGACTAGCGGCTCCACCGGGGAGCTGTTTTTT; cdr3_aa: CASSHWTSGSTGELFF
j_call: TRBJ2-3; cdr3_length: 16; d_call: TRBD2; clone_size: -; v_call: TRBV7-9; cdr3_nt: TGTGCCAGCAGCTTTGGGTCGGGAGGGCAGGCAGATACGCAGTATTTT; cdr3_aa: CASSFGSGGQADTQYF
j_call: TRBJ2-7; cdr3_length: 14; d_call: TRBD2; clone_size: -; v_call: TRBV28; cdr3_nt: TGTGCCAGCAGTTCAGGACTAGTTGTCTACGAGCAGTACTTC; cdr3_aa: CASSSGLVVYEQYF
j_call: TRBJ2-2; cdr3_length: 14; d_call: -; clone_size: once; v_call: TRBV10-2; cdr3_nt: TGCGCCAGCAGGGATCTTGGGTCACCCGGGGAGCTGTTTTTT; cdr3_aa: CASRDLGSPGELFF
j_call: TRBJ1-5; cdr3_length: 15; d_call: -; clone_size: -; v_call: TRBV5-5; cdr3_nt: TGTGCCAGCAGCTGGAGGGCGGGAGCCAATCAGCCCCAGCATTTT; cdr3_aa: CASSWRAGANQPQHF
j_call: TRBJ1-6; cdr3_length: 15; d_call: -; clone_size: -; v_call: TRBV30; cdr3_nt: TGTGCCTGGAGGAAGGGGAGCTCCTATAATTCACCCCTCCACTTT; cdr3_aa: CAWRKGSSYNSPLHF
j_call: TRBJ1-5; cdr3_length: 13; d_call: -; clone_size: -; v_call: TRBV18; cdr3_nt: TGTGCCAGCTCACCACAAGGGAATCAGCCCCAGCATTTT; cdr3_aa: CASSPQGNQPQHF
j_call: TRBJ1-4; cdr3_length: 16; d_call: -; clone_size: -; v_call: TRBV28; cdr3_nt: TGTGCCAGCAGTGGAACTGTAGGGGCCACTAATGAAAAACTGTTTTTT; cdr3_aa: CASSGTVGATNEKLFF
j_call: TRBJ2-5; cdr3_length: 14; d_call: -; clone_size: -; v_call: TRBV5-1; cdr3_nt: TGCGCCAGCGGAAAGGCGGGGGCGCAGGGGACCCAGTACTTC; cdr3_aa: CASGKAGAQGTQYF
j_call: TRBJ1-2; cdr3_length: 12; d_call: -; clone_size: -; v_call: TRBV10-3; cdr3_nt: TGTGCCATCAGAGAAGGAGGTAAAGGCTACACCTTC; cdr3_aa: CAIREGGKGYTF
j_call: TRBJ1-1; cdr3_length: 14; d_call: -; clone_size: -; v_call: TRBV10-2; cdr3_nt: TGCGCCAGCTCCAGGACAGCAATGAACACTGAAGCTTTCTTT; cdr3_aa: CASSRTAMNTEAFF
j_call: TRBJ2-7; cdr3_length: 19; d_call: -; clone_size: -; v_call: TRBV19; cdr3_nt: TGTGCCAGTAGTATGTCGCCGGCGTGGGGGGCCTCCCCAACCTACGAGCAGTACTTC; cdr3_aa: CASSMSPAWGASPTYEQYF
j_call: TRBJ2-7; cdr3_length: 16; d_call: TRBD2; clone_size: -; v_call: TRBV6-5; cdr3_nt: TGTGCCAGCAGTTCCCTAGCGGGGGGCAAAGTTATCGAGCAGTACTTC; cdr3_aa: CASSSLAGGKVIEQYF
j_call: TRBJ1-5; cdr3_length: 15; d_call: -; clone_size: -; v_call: TRBV3-1/TRBV3-2; cdr3_nt: TGTGCCAGCAGCCAAGGGCAGGCGAGCAATCAGCCCCAGCATTTT; cdr3_aa: CASSQGQASNQPQHF
j_call: TRBJ2-1; cdr3_length: 14; d_call: TRBD2; clone_size: few; v_call: TRBV10-3; cdr3_nt: TGTGCCATCAGCGGACTAGCGGAGTACAATGAGCAGTTCTTC; cdr3_aa: CAISGLAEYNEQFF
j_call: TRBJ2-7; cdr3_length: 11; d_call: -; clone_size: -; v_call: TRBV29-1; cdr3_nt: TGCAGCGTTGAGGACACCTACGAGCAGTACTTC; cdr3_aa: CSVEDTYEQYF
j_call: TRBJ2-5; cdr3_length: 11; d_call: -; clone_size: once; v_call: TRBV2; cdr3_nt: TGTGCCAGCACCGAGGGAGAGACCCAGTACTTC; cdr3_aa: CASTEGETQYF
j_call: TRBJ1-3; cdr3_length: 15; d_call: TRBD1; clone_size: -; v_call: TRBV28; cdr3_nt: TGTGCCAGCAGTCCGGGACAGGGGACTGGAAACACCATATATTTT; cdr3_aa: CASSPGQGTGNTIYF
j_call: TRBJ1-2; cdr3_length: 15; d_call: -; clone_size: -; v_call: TRBV19; cdr3_nt: TGTGCCAGTAGTCGTGGAACAGGGTTCAACTATGGCTACACCTTC; cdr3_aa: CASSRGTGFNYGYTF
j_call: TRBJ2-7; cdr3_length: 14; d_call: -; clone_size: once; v_call: TRBV5-1; cdr3_nt: TGCGCCAGCAGCTTGGTCGTCGGACCCTACGAGCAGTACTTC; cdr3_aa: CASSLVVGPYEQYF
j_call: TRBJ2-2; cdr3_length: 18; d_call: -; clone_size: few; v_call: TRBV11-3; cdr3_nt: TGTGCCAGCAGTTCCGATCAACAGGGCGCGCCGTACACCGGGGAGCTGTTTTTT; cdr3_aa: CASSSDQQGAPYTGELFF
j_call: TRBJ1-5; cdr3_length: 15; d_call: TRBD1; clone_size: -; v_call: TRBV18; cdr3_nt: TGTGCCAGCTCACCACGGGCAGGGGGCGGTGAGCCCCAGCATTTT; cdr3_aa: CASSPRAGGGEPQHF
j_call: TRBJ1-4; cdr3_length: 16; d_call: -; clone_size: once; v_call: TRBV4-3; cdr3_nt: TGCGCCAGCAGCCATGCCCCCGGGGGGCCTGGTGAAAAACTGTTTTTT; cdr3_aa: CASSHAPGGPGEKLFF
j_call: TRBJ2-7; cdr3_length: 13; d_call: -; clone_size: -; v_call: TRBV19; cdr3_nt: TGTGCCAGTAGTACCAGCCTCAGCTACGAGCAGTACTTC; cdr3_aa: CASSTSLSYEQYF
j_call: TRBJ2-7; cdr3_length: 16; d_call: -; clone_size: -; v_call: TRBV3-1/TRBV3-2; cdr3_nt: TGTGCCAGCAGCCAGGAAACAGCTTTACCCGTCTACGAGCAGTACTTC; cdr3_aa: CASSQETALPVYEQYF
j_call: TRBJ2-3; cdr3_length: 14; d_call: -; clone_size: -; v_call: TRBV18; cdr3_nt: TGTGCCAGCTCACGCATACATAGCACAGATACGCAGTATTTT; cdr3_aa: CASSRIHSTDTQYF
j_call: TRBJ2-5; cdr3_length: 14; d_call: -; clone_size: -; v_call: TRBV11-1; cdr3_nt: TGTGCCAGCAGCTTAGGGGAAGTAGGGGAGACCCAGTACTTC; cdr3_aa: CASSLGEVGETQYF
j_call: TRBJ1-4; cdr3_length: 11; d_call: -; clone_size: -; v_call: TRBV30; cdr3_nt: TGTGGATCCGGCACAGGAGAAAAACTGTTTTTT; cdr3_aa: CGSGTGEKLFF
j_call: TRBJ2-2; cdr3_length: 15; d_call: -; clone_size: -; v_call: TRBV7-9; cdr3_nt: TGTGCCAGCAGCCGCGGACAGGCCGGGGGCGGGGAGCTGTTTTTT; cdr3_aa: CASSRGQAGGGELFF
j_call: TRBJ1-4; cdr3_length: 16; d_call: -; clone_size: -; v_call: TRBV7-8; cdr3_nt: TGTGCCAGCAGCTTTGCACCGAGGGGTAGGCATGAAAAACTGTTTTTT; cdr3_aa: CASSFAPRGRHEKLFF
j_call: TRBJ2-7; cdr3_length: 14; d_call: TRBD2; clone_size: -; v_call: TRBV30; cdr3_nt: TGTGCCTGGAGTGCTAGCGGGAGAAATTACGAGCAGTACTTC; cdr3_aa: CAWSASGRNYEQYF
j_call: TRBJ2-5; cdr3_length: 15; d_call: -; clone_size: -; v_call: TRBV21-1; cdr3_nt: TGTGCCAGCAGCCCCGTAGGGACCGCCGGGGAGACCCAGTACTTC; cdr3_aa: CASSPVGTAGETQYF
j_call: TRBJ2-7; cdr3_length: 15; d_call: -; clone_size: -; v_call: TRBV6-5; cdr3_nt: TGTGCCAGCAGTTACGACCCCGGGACATCCTACGAGCAGTACTTC; cdr3_aa: CASSYDPGTSYEQYF
j_call: TRBJ2-1; cdr3_length: 15; d_call: TRBD1; clone_size: -; v_call: TRBV18; cdr3_nt: TGTGCCAGCTCACCCGCAGGGGGCACGTTGAATGAGCAGTTCTTC; cdr3_aa: CASSPAGGTLNEQFF
j_call: TRBJ2-3; cdr3_length: 13; d_call: -; clone_size: -; v_call: TRBV24-1; cdr3_nt: TGTGCCACCAGTGATGCAAGGGGGGATACGCAGTATTTT; cdr3_aa: CATSDARGDTQYF
j_call: TRBJ2-1; cdr3_length: 12; d_call: -; clone_size: -; v_call: TRBV30; cdr3_nt: TGTGCCTGGAGGAGTGGGTACAATGAGCAGTTCTTC; cdr3_aa: CAWRSGYNEQFF
j_call: TRBJ1-2; cdr3_length: 14; d_call: -; clone_size: -; v_call: TRBV6-6; cdr3_nt: TGTGCCAGCAGTTCGGGACTCAGCGGCTATGGCTACACCTTC; cdr3_aa: CASSSGLSGYGYTF
j_call: TRBJ2-2; cdr3_length: 13; d_call: -; clone_size: -; v_call: TRBV11-3; cdr3_nt: TGTGCCAGCAGCCAAATCGGGAGCGGGGAGCTGTTTTTT; cdr3_aa: CASSQIGSGELFF
j_call: TRBJ2-7; cdr3_length: 12; d_call: -; clone_size: -; v_call: TRBV15; cdr3_nt: TGTGCCACAGCAGAAAGCTCCTACGAGCAGTACTTC; cdr3_aa: CATAESSYEQYF
j_call: TRBJ1-6; cdr3_length: 13; d_call: -; clone_size: -; v_call: TRBV6-5; cdr3_nt: TGTGCCAGCAGGCCTAATGGGGTTTCACCCCTCCACTTT; cdr3_aa: CASRPNGVSPLHF
j_call: TRBJ2-7; cdr3_length: 14; d_call: TRBD1; clone_size: -; v_call: TRBV3-1/TRBV3-2; cdr3_nt: TGTGCCAGCAGCCCCGGGACAGGGTGGGGGGATGAGTACTTC; cdr3_aa: CASSPGTGWGDEYF
j_call: TRBJ1-6; cdr3_length: 12; d_call: -; clone_size: -; v_call: TRBV2; cdr3_nt: TGTGCCAGCACCCCGGTAGGGTCACCCCTCCACTTT; cdr3_aa: CASTPVGSPLHF
j_call: TRBJ2-7; cdr3_length: 12; d_call: -; clone_size: -; v_call: TRBV28; cdr3_nt: TGTGCCAGCAGTCCCCTAGACTACGAGCAGTACTTC; cdr3_aa: CASSPLDYEQYF
j_call: TRBJ2-7; cdr3_length: 13; d_call: -; clone_size: -; v_call: TRBV5-4; cdr3_nt: TGTGCCAGCAGCTTGAGGGCCTCCTACGAGCAGTACTTC; cdr3_aa: CASSLRASYEQYF
j_call: TRBJ2-2; cdr3_length: 12; d_call: -; clone_size: -; v_call: TRBV5-1; cdr3_nt: TGCGCCAGCAGCCCAGGGACCGGGGAGCTGTTTTTT; cdr3_aa: CASSPGTGELFF
j_call: TRBJ2-7; cdr3_length: 13; d_call: -; clone_size: -; v_call: TRBV2; cdr3_nt: TGTGCCAGCCGACCGGACGGAGTCTACGAGCAGTACTTC; cdr3_aa: CASRPDGVYEQYF
j_call: TRBJ1-3; cdr3_length: 16; d_call: -; clone_size: -; v_call: TRBV5-1; cdr3_nt: TGCGCCAGCAGCTCGTCTGTCGGCAGCTCTGGAAACACCATATATTTT; cdr3_aa: CASSSSVGSSGNTIYF
j_call: TRBJ2-3; cdr3_length: 16; d_call: TRBD2; clone_size: -; v_call: TRBV9; cdr3_nt: TGTGCCAGCAGCGTAGAGGAGGGAGGGATCACAGATACGCAGTATTTT; cdr3_aa: CASSVEEGGITDTQYF
j_call: TRBJ2-6; cdr3_length: 18; d_call: -; clone_size: -; v_call: TRBV2; cdr3_nt: TGTGCCAGCAGTTCCCTGGGACGCCGAACCTCTGGGGCCAACGTCCTGACTTTC; cdr3_aa: CASSSLGRRTSGANVLTF
j_call: TRBJ1-3; cdr3_length: 13; d_call: -; clone_size: -; v_call: TRBV6-6; cdr3_nt: TGTGCCAGCAGCGACAGGCCGTCTAACACCATATATTTT; cdr3_aa: CASSDRPSNTIYF
j_call: TRBJ2-7; cdr3_length: 16; d_call: TRBD2; clone_size: -; v_call: TRBV5-5; cdr3_nt: TGTGCCAGCAGCTTGGGGGGACTAGCGGGAGGGAACGAGCAGTACTTC; cdr3_aa: CASSLGGLAGGNEQYF